This T cell receptor (beta chain) was recorded in a study of blood T cell repertoires in COVID-19. Looking at the study overall: The United States, Italy and Spain were the sources of the acute and convalescent COVID-19 samples. Nucleic acid was either cDNA or gDNA, and it came from T cells, B-cell-depleted T cells, or PBMCs.

Assay used: immunoSEQ multiplex PCR; TCRdb lists only in-frame clones, some missing. The sample has around 260,000 clones; over 75% are singletons. V lost 2 bases and J 3 bases, leaving 12 bases between the germline ends. The germline V gene has CDR1 SGHRS and CDR2 YFSETQ. The CDR3 has 14 residues. The V and J genes are TRBV5-1 and TRBJ2-7; D is uncertain. The sequencing sample was made of PBMCs or T cells enriched from blood (not recorded which). The clonotype was recovered from a woman aged 30 to 39 who had recovered from COVID-19. CDR3 sequence: CASSFLTENYEQYF. CDR3 bases: TGCGCCAGCAGCTTCCTGACGGAGAACTACGAGCAGTACTTC.